This T cell receptor (beta chain) was profiled in a study of blood T cell repertoires in COVID-19. Study-wide context: There were acute and convalescent COVID-19 samples, and they came from the United States, Italy and Spain. T cells, B-cell-depleted T cells, or PBMCs supplied cDNA or gDNA.

The germline gives CDR1 SGHVS, CDR2 FNYEAQ. V lost 4 bases and J 5 bases, leaving 8 bases between the germline ends. The CDR3 sequence is 13 residues long. In the original workflow: Reference gene primer amplification gave nucleated cell count estimates. Assay used: immunoSEQ multiplex PCR; TCRdb lists only in-frame clones, some missing. V and J calls and clone size are copied from that table; D and trimming were computed from the DNA. The profile covers under 85,000 clones, with roughly four fifths appearing a single time and roughly 11% taken by the ten largest. Sequenced input: peripheral blood. The chain is built from TRBV7-6 and TRBJ1-4, with D hard to call. The TCR comes from a man between 45 and 60 years old with acute or convalescent COVID-19. CDR3 nucleotide sequence: TGTGCCAGCAGCTACCGACTCAATGAAAAACTGTTTTTT. This sequence encodes CASSYRLNEKLFF.